Listed below are T cell receptor beta chains from one sample, sequenced in a study of molecular identifiers for immune sequencing clone quantification. MiXCR, run by TCRdb on the PCR reads, gives a single entry per CDR3 protein. In the table there are approximately 550,000 distinct CDR3 sequences, 20% to 25% of which are singletons. Material: naive CD8+ T cells from blood, with Jurkat cell RNA spiked in. The receptors stem from a human donor in good health. Some libraries in this study had Jurkat cell RNA spiked in. CDR3s include the opening cysteine and the closing phenylalanine or tryptophan. Not all rows give a size; the values are once, few, many and, for expanded clones, a class.

CDR3,size,V
CASSLEPGTGFLVVEAFF,few,TRBV5-5
CASSLLPGEKLFF,-,TRBV28
CASSLVWAAQETQYF,-,TRBV11-2
CASSLDSKTYEQYF,few,TRBV7-9
CASSPGTSENEQFF,many,TRBV4-3
CASSQPGQQETQYF,-,TRBV4-1
CAGSPPGQGAGETQYF,few,TRBV18
CASSQDREVRGNQPQHF,few,TRBV18
CASSFLRERNTGELFF,-,TRBV12-3/TRBV12-4
CASSRFGLIADTQYF,many,TRBV7-2
CASSPYTGGGGQYF,few,TRBV4-3
CSAYNTLAESTDTQYF,-,TRBV20-1
CASSEGEPYGYTF,-,TRBV6-1
CASSIGSSGTYEQYF,-,TRBV19
CASSSPGGTLAEVTDTQYF,-,TRBV7-3
CSASESETQYF,-,TRBV20-1
CASSKAEIMNTEAFF,-,TRBV19
CASSQQGALLYGYTF,-,TRBV27
CASGRGAPFVEQYF,many,TRBV5-1
CASSARTGQVRKLFF,-,TRBV13
CASSLFGAGQHQHF,-,TRBV28
CASTDGLGSDTDTQYF,once,TRBV13
CATSSSPATGSTDTQYF,many,TRBV15
CASSYRLWDRDSYSKNIQYF,-,TRBV7-3
CASSQASTDGAGGNEQFF,-,TRBV3-1
CASSYGAGPNTEAFF,many,TRBV6-6
CASARQGDYEQYF,many,TRBV27
CSARDLSGNRLADYGYTF,few,TRBV20-1
CASSLAQGFYQETQYF,-,TRBV7-9
CASSPWGTSTETQYF,few,TRBV5-4
CAVSRGASSYEQYF,few,TRBV6-5
CASSIGTGVADTQYF,-,TRBV19
CASSYSFGLRHTEAFF,-,TRBV6-5
CASSPLLRVAEQYF,few,TRBV7-2
CSVGRGLAGHNEQFF,-,TRBV29-1
CSARDLKTSLAYEQYF,many,TRBV20-1
CASSQDPGAGNSPLHF,few,TRBV4-3
CASSQQAGGPDTQYF,many,TRBV5-4
CASSLAGHGHSPNTEAFF,many,TRBV7-9
CAWGALEGAGGTYEQYF,few,TRBV30
CASSQGTRRPGWANVLTF,-,TRBV4-1
CASSLVTAQETQYF,many,TRBV7-8
CASSMATRGDQPQHF,many,TRBV19
CASSTGGRDHSYEQYF,-,TRBV19
CASSRGLAGDLNEQFF,few,TRBV18
CASSTRTGSNQPQHF,few,TRBV19
CASSQLELDGYTF,many,TRBV14
CASSLVAYKQYF,few,TRBV5-1
CAWSVEGGSPYNEQFF,few,TRBV30
CNAREGGQSTDTQYF,-,TRBV20-1
CASRGLGGANVLTF,many,TRBV27
CASSRTSGILTDTQYF,many,TRBV7-9
CSVVEISGDQHYEQYF,many,TRBV29-1